This T cell receptor beta chain comes out of a study of cytomegalovirus exposure and HLA in healthy donors. PCR involved 60 Vbeta and 13 Jbeta primers. Measured with immunoSEQ multiplex PCR; TCRdb has only the in-frame clones, and not every one. The sample has about 100,000 clones, over 65% seen once. The CDR3 has 14 amino acids. V was shortened by 1 base and J by 2 bases, with 9 bases between the two germline ends. Per germline, CDR1 LGHNA and CDR2 YSLEER. The sample holds one count of this clone. Sequences were obtained from PBMCs. This sequence was found in a woman in her sixties or seventies in good health and CMV-seronegative. This sequence joins TRBV4-3 and TRBJ2-7, with D perhaps TRBD1 (5 bases). The chain's CDR3 is CASSQVPDTYEQYF. The DNA of the CDR3 is TGCGCCAGCAGCCAAGTCCCGGACACCTACGAGCAGTACTTC.